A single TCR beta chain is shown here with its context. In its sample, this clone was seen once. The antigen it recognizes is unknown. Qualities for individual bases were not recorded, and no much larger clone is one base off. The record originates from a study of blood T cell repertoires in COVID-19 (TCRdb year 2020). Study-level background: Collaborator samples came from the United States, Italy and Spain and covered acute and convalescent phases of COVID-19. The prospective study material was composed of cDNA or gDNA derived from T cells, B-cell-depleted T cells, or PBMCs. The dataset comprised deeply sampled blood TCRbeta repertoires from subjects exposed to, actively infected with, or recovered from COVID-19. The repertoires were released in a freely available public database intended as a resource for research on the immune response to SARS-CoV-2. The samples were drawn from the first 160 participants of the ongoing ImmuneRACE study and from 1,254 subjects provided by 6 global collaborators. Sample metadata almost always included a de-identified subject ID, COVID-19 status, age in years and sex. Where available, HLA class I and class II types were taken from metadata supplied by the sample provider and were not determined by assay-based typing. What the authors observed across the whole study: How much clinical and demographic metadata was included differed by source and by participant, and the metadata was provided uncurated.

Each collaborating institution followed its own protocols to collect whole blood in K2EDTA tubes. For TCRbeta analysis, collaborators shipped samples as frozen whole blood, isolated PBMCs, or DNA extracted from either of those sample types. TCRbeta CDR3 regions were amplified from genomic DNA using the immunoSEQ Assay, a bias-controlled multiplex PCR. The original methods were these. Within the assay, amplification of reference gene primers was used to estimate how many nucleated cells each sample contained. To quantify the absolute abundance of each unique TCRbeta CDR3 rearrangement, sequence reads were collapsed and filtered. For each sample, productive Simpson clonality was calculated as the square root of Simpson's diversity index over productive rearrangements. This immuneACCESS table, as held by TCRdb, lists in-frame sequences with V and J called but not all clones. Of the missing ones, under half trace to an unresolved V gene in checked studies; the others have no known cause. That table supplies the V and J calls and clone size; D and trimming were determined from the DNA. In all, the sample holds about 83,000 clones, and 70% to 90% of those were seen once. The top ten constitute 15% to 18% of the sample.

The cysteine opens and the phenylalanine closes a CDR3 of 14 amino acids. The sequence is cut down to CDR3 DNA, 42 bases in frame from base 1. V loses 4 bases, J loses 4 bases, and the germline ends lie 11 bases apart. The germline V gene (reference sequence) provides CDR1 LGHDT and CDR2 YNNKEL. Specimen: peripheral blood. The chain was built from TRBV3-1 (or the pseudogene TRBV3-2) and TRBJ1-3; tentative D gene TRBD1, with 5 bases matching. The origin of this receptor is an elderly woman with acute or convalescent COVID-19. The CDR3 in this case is CASSPNRQGNTIYF. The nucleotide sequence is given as TGTGCCAGCAGCCCGAACCGACAGGGAAACACCATATATTTT.